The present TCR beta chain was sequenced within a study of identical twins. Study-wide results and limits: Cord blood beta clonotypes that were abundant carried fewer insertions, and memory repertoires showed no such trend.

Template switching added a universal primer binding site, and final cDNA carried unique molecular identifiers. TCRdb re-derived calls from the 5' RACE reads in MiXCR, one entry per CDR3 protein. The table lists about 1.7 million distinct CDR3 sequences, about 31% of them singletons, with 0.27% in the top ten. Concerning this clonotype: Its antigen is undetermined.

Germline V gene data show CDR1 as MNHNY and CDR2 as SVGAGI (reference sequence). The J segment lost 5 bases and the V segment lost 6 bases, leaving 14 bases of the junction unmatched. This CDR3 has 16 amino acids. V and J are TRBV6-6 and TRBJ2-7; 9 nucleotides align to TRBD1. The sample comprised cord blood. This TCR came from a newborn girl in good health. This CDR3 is CASRKGQGIAEDEQYF. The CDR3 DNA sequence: TGTGCCAGCAGGAAAGGACAGGGGATCGCAGAGGACGAGCAGTACTTC.